Below are 16 T cell receptor beta chains sequenced from a single sample in a study of CD8+CD57+ T cells in acquired aplastic anemia. Genomic DNA provided the template from which TCR beta VDJ and CDR3 profiles were obtained. TCRdb recomputed calls from the reads with MiXCR, one row per CDR3 protein. The table includes some 280,000 distinct CDR3 sequences, approximately 56% detected once. Sequenced: sorted CD4+, CD8+, or CD8+CD57+ T cells (not recorded which) from PBMCs. The receptors come from a human donor with severe aplastic anemia or a healthy control (not recorded which).

The rearrangement uses TRBV20-1 and TRBJ2-1, with D uncertain. This CDR3 has 13 amino acids. CDR1 and CDR2 from the germline V gene are DFQATT and SNEGSKA (reference sequence). Between the trimmed V and J ends, which lost 5 bases and 2 bases, there was a span of 10 bases. As DNA, the CDR3 is TGCAGTGCTCCGACCGTTACCTACAATGAGCAGTTCTTC. Translation gives CSAPTVTYNEQFF.

The chain uses TRBV20-1 and TRBJ2-1, with TRBD2 matching 10 bases. The length of the CDR3 is 13 residues. Germline V gene data show CDR1 as DFQATT and CDR2 as SNEGSKA (reference sequence). The J segment lost 7 bases and the V segment lost 5 bases, leaving 5 bases of the junction unmatched. CDR3 residues: CSAVQGLANEQFF. CDR3 DNA sequence: TGCAGTGCTGTACAGGGACTAGCGAATGAGCAGTTCTTC.

V gene TRBV29-1 combines with J gene TRBJ1-2, with D tentatively TRBD1 (6 bases). The CDR3 loop spans 13 amino acids. The V end was cut by 7 bases, the J end by 1 base, with 13 bases between. CDR1 and CDR2 (germline): SQVTM, ANQGSEA. CDR3 coding DNA: TGCAGCGGGGGGACGGGACATAACTATGGCTACACCTTC. Its translation is CSGGTGHNYGYTF.

This clonotype was counted a single time. A much larger clone differs from this one at a single base, so this may be a read error. The V and J genes are TRBV2 and TRBJ2-3, with D unresolved. Germline CDR1 SNHLY, CDR2 FYNNEI. The CDR3 is 14 residues long. Here the CDR3 reads CASSQDAASDKQYF. The CDR3 DNA sequence: TGTGCCAGCAGCCAAGATGCAGCATCAGATAAGCAGTATTTT.

This clonotype was detected only once. The chain employs TRBV9 and TRBJ1-2, with TRBD1 as a possible D gene (5 bases). CDR1 is SGDLS and CDR2 is YYNGEE in the germline V gene. The CDR3 loop spans 14 amino acids. Trimming shortened V by 3 bases and J by 4 bases, and 13 bases separated the two germline ends. The CDR3 reads CASSAGGFSYGYTF. DNA for the CDR3: TGTGCCAGCAGCGCCGGGGGATTTAGCTATGGCTACACCTTC.

The chain recombines TRBV10-3 with TRBJ2-2; 7 bases agree with TRBD2. CDR3 length equals 14 residues. Germline V CDR1 and CDR2: ENHRY, SYGVKD. V lost 7 bases, J lost 2 bases, and 4 bases stayed unmatched. The CDR3 region is CAIKLAENTGELFF. In nucleotides, the CDR3 is TGTGCCATCAAGCTAGCGGAAAACACCGGGGAGCTGTTTTTT.

The chain combines TRBV20-1 with TRBJ2-7; no clear D gene. Trimming cost V 6 bases and J 0 bases, with 18 bases left between them. The CDR3 has 15 amino acids. The germline V gene has CDR1 DFQATT and CDR2 SNEGSKA (reference sequence). DNA of the CDR3: TGCAGTGCCAATGCAGCGTCGCTTTCCTCCTACGAGCAGTACTTC. Translation gives CSANAASLSSYEQYF.

This clonotype has at least ten counts. The chain recombines TRBV30 with TRBJ2-7; D not certain. V shed 2 bases and J shed 3 bases, with 8 bases lying between them. The CDR3 has 12 residues. Germline values: CDR1 GTSNPN, CDR2 SVGIG (reference sequence). The CDR3 protein is CAWSTPFYEQYF. The DNA for the CDR3 is TGTGCCTGGAGTACACCCTTCTACGAGCAGTACTTC.

The sample holds a few counts of this clonotype. The chain joins TRBV7-3 to TRBJ2-7; maybe TRBD2 (6 bases). V was pared by 0 bases and J by 5 bases, with 17 bases between. Germline CDR1 and CDR2: SGHTA and FQGTGA. CDR3 length: 16 amino acids. This chain's CDR3 is CASSLTGVGTGDEQYF. CDR3 sequence (DNA): TGTGCCAGCAGCTTAACAGGGGTTGGAACGGGGGACGAGCAGTACTTC.

This clonotype came up a few times. The CDR3 DNA follows: TGTGCCAGCTCACCCCAGACAGGGCCGAGCACTGAAGCTTTCTTT. Protein: CASSPQTGPSTEAFF. The chain has TRBV18 and TRBJ1-1; 7 bases are shared with TRBD1. J gave up 4 bases and V 3 bases, and 8 bases lay outside the gene matches. Germline loops: CDR1 KGHSH, CDR2 LQKENI. This CDR3 is built from 15 residues.

This clonotype was seen only a few times. V gene TRBV7-9 combines with J gene TRBJ2-3, with D hard to call. The CDR3 is 15 residues long. The V end lost 4 bases, the J end lost 1 base, and 12 bases lay between the germline ends. Per germline, CDR1 SEHNR and CDR2 FQNEAQ (reference sequence). The CDR3 sequence: CASSSTGSGTDTQYF. The CDR3, as DNA: TGTGCCAGCAGCTCGACCGGATCGGGCACAGATACGCAGTATTTT.

Only one count was recorded for this clonotype. The chain is built from TRBV2 and TRBJ1-2, with D perhaps matching TRBD1 (6 bases). Between the trimmed V and J ends, which lost 4 bases and 4 bases, there was a span of 10 bases. CDR3 length equals 13 residues. Germline lookup yields CDR1 SNHLY and CDR2 FYNNEI. The chain's CDR3 is CASSVGGPYGYTF. CDR3 in DNA: TGTGCCAGCAGTGTTGGGGGGCCCTATGGCTACACCTTC.

The chain combines TRBV29-1 with TRBJ2-3, with a weak D call TRBD2 (5 bases). This CDR3 has 12 residues. CDR1 and CDR2 from the germline V gene are SQVTM and ANQGSEA. V was trimmed by 5 bases and J by 1 base, leaving 7 bases between them. The CDR3 loop reads CSVSEGTDTQYF. DNA of the CDR3: TGCAGCGTTTCGGAGGGCACAGATACGCAGTATTTT.

The chain uses TRBV9 and TRBJ2-3; D possibly corresponds to TRBD2 (5 bases). CDR3 length: 15 amino acids. The germline V gene encodes CDR1 SGDLS and CDR2 YYNGEE. With 3 bases removed from V and 4 bases from J, the gap between germline ends came to 15 bases. CDR3 nucleotide sequence: TGTGCCAGCAGCGACAGAGGGCAGAGGTCAGATACGCAGTATTTT. Its protein product is CASSDRGQRSDTQYF.

This clonotype was counted ten times or more. The CDR3 is CASSRGLSYEQYF. The CDR3 DNA reads TGTGCCAGCAGTCGGGGACTCTCCTACGAGCAGTACTTC. The chain uses TRBV6-1 and TRBJ2-7; D is possibly TRBD2 (6 bases). The CDR3 is 13 amino acids. V was cut by 5 bases and J by 0 bases, with 8 bases left in between. Germline loops: CDR1 MNHNS, CDR2 SASEGT.

The chain links TRBV7-9 to TRBJ2-7; D might be TRBD2 (6 bases). The V end was cut by 3 bases, the J end by 3 bases, with 12 bases between. Germline V CDR1 and CDR2: SEHNR, FQNEAQ (reference sequence). The CDR3 has 14 amino acids. The CDR3 nucleotides read TGTGCCAGCAGCTTGGGGGGACCTTTCTACGAGCAGTACTTC. This translates into CASSLGGPFYEQYF.